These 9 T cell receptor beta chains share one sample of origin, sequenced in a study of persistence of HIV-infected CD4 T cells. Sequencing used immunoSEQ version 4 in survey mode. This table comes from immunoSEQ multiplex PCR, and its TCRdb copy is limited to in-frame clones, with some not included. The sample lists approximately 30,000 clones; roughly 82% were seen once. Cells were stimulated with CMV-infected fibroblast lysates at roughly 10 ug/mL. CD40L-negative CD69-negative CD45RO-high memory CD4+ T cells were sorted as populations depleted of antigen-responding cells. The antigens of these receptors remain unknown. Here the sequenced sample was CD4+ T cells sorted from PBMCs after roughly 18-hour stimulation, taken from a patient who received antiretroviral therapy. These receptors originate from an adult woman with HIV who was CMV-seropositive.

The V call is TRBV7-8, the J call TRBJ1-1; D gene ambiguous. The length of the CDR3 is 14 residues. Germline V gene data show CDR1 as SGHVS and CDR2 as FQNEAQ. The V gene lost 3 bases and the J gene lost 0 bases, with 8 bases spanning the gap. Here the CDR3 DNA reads TGTGCCAGCAGCTTCGCGACCCTGAACACTGAAGCTTTCTTT. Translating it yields CASSFATLNTEAFF.

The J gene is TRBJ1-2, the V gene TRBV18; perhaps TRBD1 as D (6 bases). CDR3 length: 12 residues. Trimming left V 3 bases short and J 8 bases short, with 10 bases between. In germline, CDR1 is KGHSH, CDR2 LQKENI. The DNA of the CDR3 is TGTGCCAGCTCACCCGACAGGTGGGGCTACACCTTC. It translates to CASSPDRWGYTF.

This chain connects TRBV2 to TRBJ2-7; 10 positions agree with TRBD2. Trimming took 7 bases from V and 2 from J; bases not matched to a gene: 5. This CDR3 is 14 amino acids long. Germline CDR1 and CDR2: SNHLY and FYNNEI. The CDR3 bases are TGTGCCAGCAACTTAGCGGGAGGAGCCTACGAGCAGTACTTC. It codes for CASNLAGGAYEQYF.

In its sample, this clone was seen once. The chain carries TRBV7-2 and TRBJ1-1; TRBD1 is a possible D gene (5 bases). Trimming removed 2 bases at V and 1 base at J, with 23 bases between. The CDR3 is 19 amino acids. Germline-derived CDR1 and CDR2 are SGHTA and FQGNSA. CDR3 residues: CASSLRPLGTASGNTEAFF. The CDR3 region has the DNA TGTGCCAGCAGCTTAAGGCCCCTCGGGACCGCCTCTGGGAACACTGAAGCTTTCTTT.

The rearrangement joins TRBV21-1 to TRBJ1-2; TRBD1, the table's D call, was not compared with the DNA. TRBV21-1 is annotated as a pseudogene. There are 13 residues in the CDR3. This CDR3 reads CASSNKTVCGYTF. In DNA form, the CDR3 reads TGTGCCAGCAGCAACAAGACAGTTTGCGGCTACACCTTC.

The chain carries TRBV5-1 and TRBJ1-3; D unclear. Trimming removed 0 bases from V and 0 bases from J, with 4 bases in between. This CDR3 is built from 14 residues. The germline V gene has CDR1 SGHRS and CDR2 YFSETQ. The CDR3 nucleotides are TGCGCCAGCAGCTTGGACCCCTCTGGAAACACCATATATTTT. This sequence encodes CASSLDPSGNTIYF.

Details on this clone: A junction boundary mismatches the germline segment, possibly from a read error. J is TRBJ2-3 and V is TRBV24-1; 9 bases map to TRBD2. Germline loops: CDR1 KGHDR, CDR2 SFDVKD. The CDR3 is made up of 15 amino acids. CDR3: CATSDPGTSKDTQYF. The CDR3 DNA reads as TGTGCCACCAGTGATCCCGGGACTAGCAAAGATACGCAGTATTTT.

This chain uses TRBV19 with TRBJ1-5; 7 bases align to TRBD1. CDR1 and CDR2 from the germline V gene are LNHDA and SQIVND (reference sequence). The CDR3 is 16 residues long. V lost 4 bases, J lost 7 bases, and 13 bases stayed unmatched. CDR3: CASSTGLDRAGQPQHF. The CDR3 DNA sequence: TGTGCCAGTAGTACAGGCCTCGACAGGGCAGGGCAGCCCCAGCATTTT.

The CDR3 DNA reads as TGTGCCAGCAGCTTCTCCCCCCATTCCGAGGGTACTGAAGCTTTCTTT. Protein sequence: CASSFSPHSEGTEAFF. This chain links TRBV5-5 with TRBJ1-1; unclear D gene. From germline, CDR1 is SGHKS and CDR2 YYEKEE (reference sequence). V was shortened by 2 bases and J by 5 bases, with 19 bases between the two germline ends. This CDR3 spans 16 amino acids. Full variable domain (outside the CDR3, taken from reference TRBV5-5 and TRBJ1-1): DAGVTQSPTHLIKTRGQQVTLRCSPISGHKSVSWYQQVLGQGPQFIFQYYEKEERGRGNFPDRFSARQFPNYSSELNVNALLLGDSALYLCASSFSPHSEGTEAFFGQGTRLTVV.